The 4 T cell receptor beta chains presented below share a single source sample, sequenced in a study of Ad26.COV2.S vaccination and SARS-CoV-2 variants (TCRdb year 2021). Libraries were constructed by the immunoSEQ multiplex PCR assay. TCRdb re-hosts the immuneACCESS table, in-frame sequences only. Its copies lack some clones; in the studies checked, an unresolved V gene accounts for under half of them, and the cause for the rest is not known. Present in this sample are around 370,000 clones, under 95% of which were seen just once. 3% to 5% of the sample is taken by the ten largest. The time point label, read with the paper, signifies: individuals recovered from natural SARS-CoV-2 infection. Sequencing was performed on peripheral blood, taken after recovery from COVID-19. The source is a human donor who had recovered from COVID-19.

This chain uses TRBV5-6 with TRBJ1-2; 8 nucleotides align to TRBD1. Unmatched junction bases numbered 6, after V lost 5 bases and J lost 0 bases. The CDR3 loop spans 15 amino acids. CDR1 is SGHDT, CDR2 YYEEEE, per germline. CDR3 DNA sequence: TGTGCCAGCAGTCGGGACAGGTTAGCTAACTATGGCTACACCTTC. It codes for CASSRDRLANYGYTF.

The J gene is TRBJ2-5, the V gene TRBV2; no reliable D call. Trimming took off 7 bases at V and 4 bases at J, with 10 bases between the two ends. The V gene's germline CDR1 is SNHLY and CDR2 FYNNEI. The CDR3 runs 12 residues. CDR3 in DNA: TGTGCCAGCAAGAAGGTAGGAGAGACCCAGTACTTC. Translated, it gives CASKKVGETQYF.

This chain links TRBV5-1 with TRBJ2-3; 11 bases agree with TRBD2. CDR3 size: 16 residues. J lost 1 base, V lost 3 bases, and 4 bases had no gene match. Looked up from germline, CDR1 is SGHRS and CDR2 is YFSETQ. CDR3 in DNA: TGCGCCAGCAGCTCGCGGACTAGCGGGCGCACAGATACGCAGTATTTT. Its protein is CASSSRTSGRTDTQYF.

The gene calls are TRBV27 and TRBJ1-4; D remains unclear. Germline CDR1 is MNHEY and CDR2 is SMNVEV (reference sequence). This CDR3 has 13 residues. Trimming left V 6 bases short and J 5 bases short, with 10 bases between. The CDR3 nucleotides read TGTGCCAGCAGACCACGGGCCAATGAAAAACTGTTTTTT. Translated, it gives CASRPRANEKLFF.